Described below is a single TCR beta chain sequence and its context. In germline, CDR1 is LNHNV, CDR2 YYDKDF (reference sequence). J lost 10 bases, V lost 4 bases, and 13 bases had no gene match. The CDR3 consists of 14 residues. The entry originates in a study of T cell responses to AZD1222 COVID-19 vaccine. Investigators merged groups given second doses at roughly 4 or roughly 12 weeks. Libraries were prepared by immunoSEQ multiplex PCR; TCRdb keeps only in-frame clonotypes and omits some of them. The data hold 110,000 to 150,000 clones, with around nine tenths observed a single time. Sequencing was performed on peripheral blood, taken 28 days after the second AZD1222 dose. The chain employs TRBV15 and TRBJ2-7; 7 positions match TRBD1. This clonotype was sampled from an adult who received the AZD1222 COVID-19 vaccine. The CDR3 DNA is TGTGCCACCAGCACCTCGGGACAGAAGTTGTCCCAGTACTTC. Translating it yields CATSTSGQKLSQYF. The full variable domain, with the rest looked up from reference TRBV15 and TRBJ2-7, is DAMVIQNPRYQVTQFGKPVTLSCSQTLNHNVMYWYQQKSSQAPKLLFHYYDKDFNNEADTPDNFQSRRPNTSFCFLDIRSPGLGDTAMYLCATSTSGQKLSQYFGPGTRLTVT.